Following are 23 T cell receptor beta chains from one sample sequenced in a study of cytomegalovirus exposure and HLA in healthy donors. The PCR employed 60 Vbeta primers together with 13 Jbeta primers. Clones were sequenced by immunoSEQ multiplex PCR, and TCRdb holds only the in-frame ones, with some missing. The repertoire holds 150,000 to 200,000 clones, with 70% to 80% as singletons. Material for sequencing was PBMCs. The receptors stem from a woman aged 40 to 50 in good health and CMV-seronegative.

This chain links TRBV15 with TRBJ2-5, with TRBD2 matching over 7 bases. The CDR3 has 15 residues. Unmatched junction bases numbered 5, after V lost 0 bases and J lost 4 bases. Per germline, CDR1 LNHNV and CDR2 YYDKDF (reference sequence). The CDR3 nucleotides read TGTGCCACCAGCAGAGATGTGGGGAGGGCAGAGACCCAGTACTTC. Protein sequence: CATSRDVGRAETQYF.

V gene TRBV7-9 combines with J gene TRBJ2-5; 11 positions agree with TRBD2. Germline V gene data show CDR1 as SEHNR and CDR2 as FQNEAQ (reference sequence). This CDR3 has 15 amino acids. J gave up 4 bases and V 5 bases, and 6 bases lay outside the gene matches. The CDR3 nucleotides are TGTGCCAGCAGCCCTAAACTAGCGGGAGTAGAGACCCAGTACTTC. Its translation: CASSPKLAGVETQYF.

This sequence joins TRBV2 and TRBJ1-5, with D perhaps matching TRBD1 (6 bases). This CDR3 has 14 residues. V was cut by 7 bases and J by 0 bases, with 10 bases left in between. Germline V gene lookup returns CDR1 SNHLY and CDR2 FYNNEI. CDR3 loop: CASKGGNSNQPQHF. Here the CDR3 DNA reads TGTGCCAGCAAGGGGGGGAATAGCAATCAGCCCCAGCATTTT.

The rearrangement joins TRBV4-1 to TRBJ2-3; D is possibly TRBD2 (6 bases). The V end lost 5 bases, the J end lost 1 base, and 7 bases lay between the germline ends. This CDR3 comprises 13 residues. Looked up from germline, CDR1 is MGHRA and CDR2 is YSYEKL. CDR3: CASSLAGTDTQYF. The CDR3 DNA sequence: TGCGCCAGCAGCTTAGCGGGCACAGATACGCAGTATTTT.

The sample holds a few counts of this clone. The chain has TRBV7-8 and TRBJ2-3, with D tentatively TRBD2 (7 bases). Germline values: CDR1 SGHVS, CDR2 FQNEAQ. The CDR3 runs to 15 residues. V was clipped by 5 bases and J by 4 bases, with 16 bases between them. In DNA, the CDR3 is TGTGCCAGCAGCGGGAGCGGGAAGGGGGCAGATACGCAGTATTTT. It is translated as CASSGSGKGADTQYF. Supplemented by reference TRBV7-8 and TRBJ2-3, the full variable domain reads GAGVSQSPRYKVAKRGQDVALRCDPISGHVSLFWYQQALGQGPEFLTYFQNEAQLDKSGLPSDRFFAERPEGSVSTLKIQRTQQEDSAVYLCASSGSGKGADTQYFGPGTRLTVL.

V and J are TRBV19 and TRBJ1-4; tentatively, D is TRBD1 (5 bases). Trimming pared 4 bases from V and 2 bases from J, leaving 11 bases between. CDR3 length equals 15 residues. Germline V gene sequence: CDR1 LNHDA, CDR2 SQIVND (reference sequence). CDR3 amino acids: CASSSTGGTNEKLFF. The CDR3 DNA reads as TGTGCCAGTAGTAGCACAGGTGGCACTAATGAAAAACTGTTTTTT. Variable domain in full (rest from reference TRBV19 and TRBJ1-4): DGGITQSPKYLFRKEGQNVTLSCEQNLNHDAMYWYRQDPGQGLRLIYYSQIVNDFQKGDIAEGYSVSREKKESFPLTVTSAQKNPTAFYLCASSSTGGTNEKLFFGSGTQLSVL.

The V gene is TRBV6-1, the J gene TRBJ1-2; the match to TRBD1 covers 8 bases. Germline CDR1 is MNHNS and CDR2 is SASEGT. The CDR3 totals 15 residues. The ends lost 7 bases at V and 1 base at J; junction bases unmatched: 8. CDR3 nucleotide sequence: TGTGCCAGCATCCAGGACAGGGCCTATAACTATGGCTACACCTTC. It translates to CASIQDRAYNYGYTF.

V and J are TRBV28 and TRBJ1-4; D perhaps matches TRBD1 (5 bases). Deletions cut 5 bases from V and 5 bases from J, with 12 bases between. This CDR3 comprises 14 residues. Germline V gene sequence: CDR1 MDHEN, CDR2 SYDVKM. DNA for the CDR3: TGTGCCAGCAGTACCGGACAAGCGAATGAAAAACTGTTTTTT. This encodes CASSTGQANEKLFF.

The sample holds a few counts of this clone. The CDR3 DNA reads as TGTGCCAGCAGCTCAACTAGCGGGAGCCCACCCTACAATGAGCAGTTCTTC. This gives the protein CASSSTSGSPPYNEQFF. The rearrangement uses TRBV28 and TRBJ2-1; TRBD2 matches 11 bases. Looked up from germline, CDR1 is MDHEN and CDR2 is SYDVKM. This CDR3 is 17 amino acids long. The V segment lost 6 bases and the J segment 2 bases; nucleotides outside the gene matches: 9.

This clone was observed a few times. This sequence joins TRBV2 and TRBJ2-2; TRBD2 matches at 7 bases. CDR1 SNHLY and CDR2 FYNNEI come from the germline V gene. The CDR3 has 15 residues. V lost 7 bases, J lost 1 base, and 6 bases stayed unmatched. The DNA for the CDR3 is TGTGCCAGCACCTGGGGGACTAAGAACACCGGGGAGCTGTTTTTT. It encodes CASTWGTKNTGELFF.

The chain couples TRBV7-8 to TRBJ2-3; D not certain. The CDR3 totals 12 residues. Germline values: CDR1 SGHVS, CDR2 FQNEAQ. The V gene lost 1 base and the J gene lost 5 bases, with 4 bases spanning the gap. The CDR3 region has the DNA TGTGCCAGCAGCTTAGGGCTAGATACGCAGTATTTT. Amino acid sequence: CASSLGLDTQYF.

This clone appeared once. The rearrangement joins TRBV5-1 to TRBJ2-6; D ambiguous. The CDR3 has 15 residues. Trimming took off 9 bases at V and 0 bases at J, with 13 bases between the two ends. Germline CDR1 reads SGHRS; CDR2 reads YFSETQ. CDR3 in amino acids: CATSSVVSGANVLTF. CDR3 nucleotide sequence: TGCGCCACGTCATCGGTCGTCTCTGGGGCCAACGTCCTGACTTTC.

The chain recombines TRBV11-2 with TRBJ2-4, with 10 bases matching TRBD2. V shed 5 bases, J shed 3 bases, and the junction held 7 bases outside the gene matches. In germline, CDR1 is SGHAT, CDR2 FQNNGV. CDR3 length: 16 residues. The CDR3 sequence: CASSPQREGGKNIQYF. In nucleotides, the CDR3 is TGTGCCAGCAGCCCCCAGCGGGAGGGGGGCAAAAACATTCAGTACTTC. The full variable domain, in which reference TRBV11-2 and TRBJ2-4 provide the parts outside the CDR3, is EAGVAQSPRYKIIEKRQSVAFWCNPISGHATLYWYQQILGQGPKLLIQFQNNGVVDDSQLPKDRFSAERLKGVDSTLKIQPAKLEDSAVYLCASSPQREGGKNIQYFGAGTRLSVL.

The CDR3 DNA sequence: TGTGCCAGCAGTCTACAGGGGAGGAGGAGCACAGATACGCAGTATTTT. Translation gives CASSLQGRRSTDTQYF. The chain recombines TRBV27 with TRBJ2-3; D possibly corresponds to TRBD1 (7 bases). Between the trimmed V and J ends, which lost 5 bases and 0 bases, there was a span of 15 bases. This CDR3 has 16 residues. Germline V gene lookup returns CDR1 MNHEY and CDR2 SMNVEV (reference sequence).

This clone is a singleton in its sample. The V gene is TRBV6-6, the J gene TRBJ2-7; a weak D match, TRBD1 (6 bases). Trimming pared 8 bases from V and 3 bases from J, leaving 11 bases between. This CDR3 has 12 residues. The germline V gene has CDR1 MNHNY and CDR2 SVGAGI (reference sequence). This CDR3 is CASGGDSYEQYF. CDR3 sequence (DNA): TGTGCCAGCGGGGGCGACAGCTACGAGCAGTACTTC.

The V call is TRBV13, the J call TRBJ1-1, with 8 bases matching TRBD1. From germline, CDR1 is PRHDT and CDR2 FYEKMQ (reference sequence). The CDR3 covers 14 residues. V lost 4 bases and J lost 4; bases outside the gene matches: 5. This CDR3 reads CASSWGQGATEAFF. CDR3 nucleotides: TGTGCCAGCAGCTGGGGGCAGGGGGCCACTGAAGCTTTCTTT. The full variable domain, rest sourced from reference TRBV13 and TRBJ1-1, is AAGVIQSPRHLIKEKRETATLKCYPIPRHDTVYWYQQGPGQDPQFLISFYEKMQSDKGSIPDRFSAQQFSDYHSELNMSSLELGDSALYFCASSWGQGATEAFFGQGTRLTVV.

The rearrangement joins TRBV6-1 to TRBJ1-2; 7 bases line up with TRBD1. The CDR3 consists of 14 residues. Trimming removed 8 bases from V and 1 base from J; junction bases left unmatched: 7. CDR1 is MNHNS and CDR2 is SASEGT in the germline V gene. The CDR3 region is CASQDRPGNYGYTF. The CDR3 nucleotides read TGTGCCAGCCAGGACAGGCCCGGTAACTATGGCTACACCTTC.

V is TRBV12-5 and J is TRBJ2-2; 8 bases map to TRBD2. The CDR3 consists of 16 residues. CDR1 and CDR2 (germline): LGHNT, FRNRAP. After removal of 4 bases from V and 4 bases from J, the junction contained 8 bases not matched to a gene. CDR3 loop: CASGSLAGTLTGELFF. Written as DNA, the CDR3 is TGTGCTAGTGGTTCCCTAGCGGGCACGCTCACCGGGGAGCTGTTTTTT.

The gene calls are TRBV25-1 and TRBJ2-1; 12 bases align to TRBD1. In germline, CDR1 is MGHDK, CDR2 SYGVNS. The CDR3 is 15 amino acids. Trimming at V came to 9 bases and at J to 6 bases, leaving 9 bases not matched to a gene. CDR3 DNA: TGTGCCAGTCTGACCGGGACAGGGGGCATCAATGAGCAGTTCTTC. Translating it yields CASLTGTGGINEQFF.

The chain couples TRBV5-1 to TRBJ2-7; 8 bases agree with TRBD1. J gave up 3 bases and V 4 bases, and 12 bases lay outside the gene matches. Germline V lookup: CDR1 SGHRS, CDR2 YFSETQ. This CDR3 is 16 amino acids long. The CDR3 reads CASSLTGTGKLYEQYF. The CDR3 DNA reads TGCGCCAGCAGCCTCACCGGGACAGGAAAACTCTACGAGCAGTACTTC.

The chain joins TRBV30 to TRBJ2-3, with 14 nucleotides matching TRBD2. The CDR3 extends over 17 amino acids. CDR1 is GTSNPN, CDR2 SVGIG, per germline (reference sequence). Unmatched junction bases numbered 11, after V lost 3 bases and J lost 6 bases. This CDR3 reads CAWRKTRLAGGPDTQYF. The CDR3 DNA reads as TGTGCCTGGAGAAAAACGCGACTAGCGGGAGGGCCCGATACGCAGTATTTT. The complete variable domain, with remaining parts taken from reference TRBV30 and TRBJ2-3, reads SQTIHQWPATLVQPVGSPLSLECTVEGTSNPNLYWYRQAAGRGLQLLFYSVGIGQISSEVPQNLSASRPQDRQFILSSKKLLLSDSGFYLCAWRKTRLAGGPDTQYFGPGTRLTVL.

To note about this clone: At one boundary the junction diverges from the germline segment, which might be a read error. This same CDR3 is encoded by further DNA sequences in the sample. The V call is TRBV25-1, the J call TRBJ2-7; 9 bases align to TRBD1. Germline lookup yields CDR1 MGHDK and CDR2 SYGVNS. This CDR3 is 16 amino acids long. This CDR3 reads CASSDPDRGSSYEQYF. DNA for the CDR3: TGCGCCAGCAGTGACCCCGACAGGGGGAGCTCCTACGAGCAGTACTTC.

The rearrangement links TRBV4-2 to TRBJ2-5, with 9 bases lining up with TRBD1. Trimming removed 3 bases from V and 7 bases from J; junction bases left unmatched: 15. Germline-derived CDR1 and CDR2 are LGHNA and YNFKEQ. The CDR3 is 17 amino acids. The DNA for the CDR3 is TGTGCCAGCAGCCAGACAGGGGGTGGGGGGACGAAGAGGACCCAGTACTTC. Translation gives CASSQTGGGGTKRTQYF.